One sample yielded the 30 T cell receptor beta chains listed below, sequenced in a study of blood T cell repertoires in COVID-19. Method: immunoSEQ multiplex PCR; TCRdb's copy keeps in-frame clones and lacks some. This sample yields around 56,000 clones, of which 75% to 85% are seen a single time; 6.5% to 7.5% belongs to the top ten. The sequencing input was peripheral blood. The source is a man in his fifties or sixties with acute or convalescent COVID-19.

The chain uses TRBV18 and TRBJ2-2; 8 positions match TRBD2. Unmatched junction bases numbered 8, after V lost 3 bases and J lost 5 bases. This CDR3 is built from 16 residues. Germline V gene lookup returns CDR1 KGHSH and CDR2 LQKENI. CDR3 loop: CASSPSVAGLTGELFF. The CDR3 region has the DNA TGTGCCAGCTCACCGAGCGTAGCGGGGCTTACCGGGGAGCTGTTTTTT.

The rearrangement joins TRBV7-9 to TRBJ2-5; 7 bases agree with TRBD2. CDR3 size: 14 residues. Germline values: CDR1 SEHNR, CDR2 FQNEAQ (reference sequence). V lost 7 bases to trimming and J lost 3 bases; unmatched junction nucleotides: 8. This CDR3 reads CASTRASGKETQYF. CDR3 nucleotides: TGTGCCAGCACCAGAGCTAGCGGCAAAGAGACCCAGTACTTC.

This clone occurred a few times. The genes are TRBV7-8 and TRBJ2-5; 10 positions agree with TRBD1. The junction had 11 bases not matched to a gene; V was cut back by 5 bases and J by 2 bases. Germline lookup yields CDR1 SGHVS and CDR2 FQNEAQ. The CDR3 contains 17 residues. This CDR3 reads CASSRGQGGDWQETQYF. For the CDR3, the DNA is TGTGCCAGCAGCCGAGGACAGGGGGGGGATTGGCAAGAGACCCAGTACTTC.

The CDR3 sequence is CASSLVLAETQYF. Here the CDR3 DNA reads TGCGCCAGCAGCTTGGTCTTAGCCGAGACCCAGTACTTC. This rearrangement joins TRBV5-1 to TRBJ2-5; D is ambiguous. This CDR3 spans 13 amino acids. Trimming stripped 0 bases from V and 5 bases from J, with 8 bases between. Germline CDR1 is SGHRS and CDR2 is YFSETQ.

The chain is built from TRBV12-3 or TRBV12-4 and TRBJ1-4; D possibly corresponds to TRBD1 (5 bases). This CDR3 is built from 12 residues. Trimming cost V 6 bases and J 8 bases, with 10 bases left between them. CDR3 protein: CASRRGGEKLFF. The CDR3 bases are TGTGCCAGCAGAAGGGGTGGAGAAAAACTGTTTTTT.

V usage is TRBV5-1 and J usage is TRBJ2-7, with TRBD2 as a possible D gene (7 bases). The V gene lost 7 bases and the J gene lost 3 bases, with 17 bases spanning the gap. The CDR3 extends over 14 amino acids. The germline V gene has CDR1 SGHRS and CDR2 YFSETQ. CDR3 loop: CASQGGGSDYEQYF. The CDR3 coding sequence is TGCGCCAGCCAGGGAGGGGGTTCCGACTACGAGCAGTACTTC.

The V and J genes are TRBV5-1 and TRBJ2-1; 7 bases line up with TRBD1. V gave up 4 bases and J gave up 0 bases; unmatched junction bases: 4. The germline CDR1 and CDR2 sequences are SGHRS and YFSETQ. This CDR3 has 15 residues. The CDR3, as DNA: TGCGCCAGCAGCCCGGACAGGAGCTCCTACAATGAGCAGTTCTTC. Residues: CASSPDRSSYNEQFF.

The rearrangement links TRBV7-9 to TRBJ1-4, with 8 bases that match TRBD1. The CDR3 has 15 residues. V was clipped by 5 bases and J by 8 bases; unmatched bases: 10. Germline CDR1 is SEHNR and CDR2 is FQNEAQ (reference sequence). The CDR3 here is CASSLRTGWEEKLFF. In DNA, the CDR3 is TGTGCCAGCAGCCTAAGGACAGGGTGGGAAGAAAAACTGTTTTTT.

This clone has a handful of counts. The gene calls are TRBV11-2 and TRBJ1-2, with TRBD1 matching over 8 bases. The CDR3 spans 17 residues. V shed 5 bases, J shed 6 bases, and the junction held 17 bases outside the gene matches. Germline V gene lookup returns CDR1 SGHAT and CDR2 FQNNGV. CDR3 bases: TGTGCCAGCAGCCCCATCGGTGGGGACAGGATTAATCATGGCTACACCTTC. Protein sequence: CASSPIGGDRINHGYTF.

The rearrangement joins TRBV19 to TRBJ2-4, with 9 nucleotides matching TRBD2. Germline V lookup: CDR1 LNHDA, CDR2 SQIVND (reference sequence). V dropped 5 bases and J dropped 0; count of bases not matched to a gene: 14. The CDR3 loop spans 19 amino acids. The CDR3 reads CASSPPGLATFLAKNIQYF. CDR3 sequence (DNA): TGTGCCAGTAGTCCCCCGGGACTAGCAACATTCCTAGCCAAAAACATTCAGTACTTC.

The chain combines TRBV9 with TRBJ2-3; D possibly corresponds to TRBD2 (7 bases). The CDR3 runs 15 residues. The germline V and J ends were trimmed by 4 bases and 5 bases, with 17 bases remaining between them. The germline V gene has CDR1 SGDLS and CDR2 YYNGEE. The CDR3 bases are TGTGCCAGCAGCCCCCGGGGGGCCTTTTTAGATACGCAGTATTTT. Its translation is CASSPRGAFLDTQYF.

The chain links TRBV9 to TRBJ1-5; D is undetermined. V lost 0 bases and J lost 6, with 7 bases in between. The CDR3 sequence is 13 residues long. CDR1 is SGDLS and CDR2 is YYNGEE in the germline V gene. The CDR3 loop is CASSVGGSQPQHF. The DNA of the CDR3 is TGTGCCAGCAGCGTAGGAGGGAGTCAGCCCCAGCATTTT. Drawing the rest from reference TRBV9 and TRBJ1-5, the complete variable domain is DSGVTQTPKHLITATGQRVTLRCSPRSGDLSVYWYQQSLDQGLQFLIQYYNGEERAKGNILERFSAQQFPDLHSELNLSSLELGDSALYFCASSVGGSQPQHFGDGTRLSIL.

This clone has just one count. The chain recombines TRBV5-6 with TRBJ2-5, with D uncertain. The CDR3 contains 11 residues. The germline gives CDR1 SGHDT, CDR2 YYEEEE. V shed 3 bases and J shed 5 bases, with 5 bases lying between them. This CDR3 is CASSSLETQYF. The CDR3 nucleotides are TGTGCCAGCAGCTCCTTGGAGACCCAGTACTTC.

The V call is TRBV19, the J call TRBJ2-2, with a weak D call TRBD1 (5 bases). Per germline, CDR1 LNHDA and CDR2 SQIVND (reference sequence). The CDR3 extends over 19 amino acids. Between the trimmed V and J ends, which lost 3 bases and 0 bases, there was a span of 20 bases. Written as DNA, the CDR3 is TGTGCCAGTAGTATTAATGGCTTAGGGGCGCGCGCGAACACCGGGGAGCTGTTTTTT. This gives the protein CASSINGLGARANTGELFF. The whole variable domain, filled in from reference TRBV19 and TRBJ2-2, reads DGGITQSPKYLFRKEGQNVTLSCEQNLNHDAMYWYRQDPGQGLRLIYYSQIVNDFQKGDIAEGYSVSREKKESFPLTVTSAQKNPTAFYLCASSINGLGARANTGELFFGEGSRLTVL.

The chain employs TRBV10-2 and TRBJ1-1, with D maybe TRBD1 (6 bases). From germline, CDR1 is WSHSY and CDR2 SAAADI. The CDR3 runs to 15 residues. With 7 bases removed from V and 1 base from J, the gap between germline ends came to 16 bases. This CDR3 is CASTLPQGTNTEAFF. CDR3 nucleotide sequence: TGCGCCAGCACCCTACCACAGGGAACGAACACTGAAGCTTTCTTT.

The chain joins TRBV5-5 to TRBJ1-6; tentative D call: TRBD1 (5 bases). Germline-derived CDR1 and CDR2 are SGHKS and YYEKEE (reference sequence). Trimming took 0 bases from V and 4 from J, leaving 8 bases between them. The CDR3 contains 15 residues. For the CDR3, the DNA is TGTGCCAGCAGCTTGGACGGGGGTTATAATTCACCCCTCCACTTT. Protein product: CASSLDGGYNSPLHF.

The chain uses TRBV6-1 and TRBJ2-1, with a weak D call TRBD1 (5 bases). V was clipped by 3 bases and J by 4 bases, with 13 bases between them. Germline lookup yields CDR1 MNHNS and CDR2 SASEGT. CDR3 length: 15 amino acids. The CDR3 loop reads CASSDPPTVYNEQFF. CDR3 in DNA: TGTGCCAGCAGTGACCCCCCGACAGTTTACAATGAGCAGTTCTTC.

This sequence joins TRBV10-3 and TRBJ1-4; D might be TRBD1 (5 bases). Trimming removed 5 bases at V and 7 bases at J, with 8 bases between. The CDR3 has 12 residues. The germline gives CDR1 ENHRY, CDR2 SYGVKD. CDR3 nucleotide sequence: TGTGCCATCAGTCCCCAGGGTGAAAAACTGTTTTTT. Translated: CAISPQGEKLFF.

This chain joins TRBV10-3 and TRBJ2-7; 8 bases line up with TRBD1. The CDR3 loop spans 17 amino acids. J was trimmed by 4 bases and V by 7 bases; bases with no gene match: 18. Germline CDR1 is ENHRY and CDR2 is SYGVKD. The CDR3 sequence is CAIIFPVWGTGLYEQYF. In DNA, the CDR3 is TGTGCCATCATTTTTCCGGTGTGGGGGACAGGCCTTTACGAGCAGTACTTC.

V usage is TRBV11-2 and J usage is TRBJ2-5; D is ambiguous. This CDR3 is built from 15 residues. V dropped 1 base and J dropped 4 bases, with 13 bases sitting between them. CDR1 and CDR2 from the germline V gene are SGHAT and FQNNGV. The CDR3 protein is CASSLAVQMRETQYF. For the CDR3, the DNA is TGTGCCAGCAGCTTAGCGGTCCAAATGCGAGAGACCCAGTACTTC.

The rearrangement joins TRBV5-1 to TRBJ1-4, with 7 bases aligning to TRBD1. CDR3 length: 14 amino acids. Germline CDR1 is SGHRS and CDR2 is YFSETQ. Losses at the gene ends were 4 bases for V and 3 bases for J; bases not matched to a gene: 3. This CDR3 is CASSIGTANEKLFF. The CDR3 DNA reads as TGCGCCAGCAGCATAGGGACAGCTAATGAAAAACTGTTTTTT. Looking up the rest from reference TRBV5-1 and TRBJ1-4 gives the full variable domain: KAGVTQTPRYLIKTRGQQVTLSCSPISGHRSVSWYQQTPGQGLQFLFEYFSETQRNKGNFPGRFSGRQFSNSRSEMNVSTLELGDSALYLCASSIGTANEKLFFGSGTQLSVL.

V is TRBV11-2 and J is TRBJ2-1; 8 positions match TRBD2. Germline V gene data show CDR1 as SGHAT and CDR2 as FQNNGV. Germline trimming cut 4 bases from V and 4 bases from J; bases unmatched to any gene: 6. The CDR3 length is 15 residues. CDR3 loop: CASSSNSGVYNEQFF. The CDR3, as DNA: TGTGCCAGCAGCTCCAATAGCGGGGTGTACAATGAGCAGTTCTTC.

V is TRBV28 and J is TRBJ2-5; 7 bases are shared with TRBD1. V lost 5 bases to trimming and J lost 4 bases; unmatched junction nucleotides: 7. Germline V CDR1 and CDR2: MDHEN, SYDVKM. The length of the CDR3 is 14 residues. The CDR3 is CASSTGAVGETQYF. As DNA, the CDR3 is TGTGCCAGCAGTACAGGGGCAGTAGGAGAGACCCAGTACTTC.

The chain carries TRBV7-3 and TRBJ2-3; D is ambiguous. CDR1 SGHTA and CDR2 FQGTGA come from the germline V gene. The CDR3 extends over 15 amino acids. Trimming shortened V by 0 bases and J by 3 bases, and 10 bases separated the two germline ends. CDR3 residues: CASSLTLASTDTQYF. CDR3 nucleotides: TGTGCCAGCAGCTTAACATTAGCTAGTACAGATACGCAGTATTTT.

The chain employs TRBV6-2 or TRBV6-3 and TRBJ2-5; D not resolved. V dropped 2 bases and J dropped 1 base, with 5 bases sitting between them. This CDR3 region has 13 residues. The germline V gene has CDR1 MNHEY and CDR2 SVGEGT. Here the CDR3 reads CASSYVFQETQYF. The CDR3 DNA sequence: TGTGCCAGCAGTTACGTCTTCCAAGAGACCCAGTACTTC.

The chain carries TRBV5-1 and TRBJ2-5; 7 bases match TRBD2. This CDR3 has 13 residues. CDR1 SGHRS and CDR2 YFSETQ come from the germline V gene. The J segment lost 5 bases and the V segment lost 7 bases, leaving 8 bases of the junction unmatched. In DNA form, the CDR3 reads TGCGCCAGCCGTCGGGGGGAAGGGGAGACCCAGTACTTC. Its translation is CASRRGEGETQYF.

The genes are TRBV7-9 and TRBJ2-3; 8 positions match TRBD1. The germline gives CDR1 SEHNR, CDR2 FQNEAQ (reference sequence). This CDR3 has 15 amino acids. Unmatched junction bases numbered 6, after V lost 6 bases and J lost 1 base. CDR3: CASSSATGGTDTQYF. CDR3 in DNA: TGTGCCAGCAGTTCCGCGACAGGGGGCACAGATACGCAGTATTTT.

CDR3: CASSVQDSNQPQHF. CDR3 nucleotides: TGTGCCAGCAGCGTTCAGGATAGCAATCAGCCCCAGCATTTT. The chain combines TRBV9 with TRBJ1-5; no clear D. CDR3 length: 14 amino acids. CDR1 is SGDLS, CDR2 YYNGEE, per germline. Trimming shortened V by 2 bases and J by 0 bases, and 6 bases separated the two germline ends.

This clone was recorded only once. V is TRBV13 and J is TRBJ1-3, with unresolved D. Germline V lookup: CDR1 PRHDT, CDR2 FYEKMQ (reference sequence). The CDR3 contains 20 residues. Trimming pared 1 base from V and 1 base from J, leaving 23 bases between. The CDR3 DNA reads TGTGCCAGCAGCTTAGCTGGTATTTTTGGCAGGCATCCTTCTGGAAACACCATATATTTT. Translated: CASSLAGIFGRHPSGNTIYF.

This chain uses TRBV4-1 with TRBJ2-1; 12 bases align to TRBD2. Germline V gives CDR1 MGHRA, CDR2 YSYEKL. The V gene end was trimmed by 5 bases and the J gene end by 0 bases; junction bases not matched to a gene: 11. The CDR3 consists of 19 residues. Written as DNA, the CDR3 is TGCGCCAGCAGCATTTGGACTAGCGGGGCATCAAGCTCCTACAATGAGCAGTTCTTC. Translating it yields CASSIWTSGASSSYNEQFF.